These 7 T cell receptor beta chains came from one sample sequenced in a study of identifying expanded T cells in peripheral blood (dated by TCRdb to the late 2010s). Receptor amplification or capture employed the immunoSEQ multiplex PCR assay. This is the immuneACCESS table as TCRdb keeps it, with only in-frame sequences that have V and J called. A part of the clones is gone; compared with another copy, unresolved V genes explain less than half, and the rest is unexplained. This sample comprises about 98,000 clones, approximately 90% of them detected only once. In total, the top ten clones hold around an eighth of the sample. Sequenced input: blood. The receptor source for this set is a person between 18 and 75 years old in good health.

The rearrangement links TRBV19 to TRBJ1-3; D possibly corresponds to TRBD1 (6 bases). Germline V gene lookup returns CDR1 LNHDA and CDR2 SQIVND (reference sequence). Trimming shortened V by 4 bases and J by 0 bases, and 22 bases separated the two germline ends. There are 19 residues in the CDR3. The CDR3 loop is CASSKHTDSTGNSGNTIYF. CDR3 DNA sequence: TGTGCCAGTAGTAAGCATACAGACTCGACAGGCAACTCTGGAAACACCATATATTTT.

V gene TRBV14 combines with J gene TRBJ2-1; D not resolved. This CDR3 comprises 16 residues. Germline V CDR1 and CDR2: SGHDN, FVKESK. Trimming pared 3 bases from V and 5 bases from J, leaving 17 bases between. CDR3 residues: CASSQSLRVRDNEQFF. CDR3 nucleotide sequence: TGTGCCAGCAGCCAGTCTCTTCGGGTAAGGGACAATGAGCAGTTCTTC.

The genes are TRBV10-3 and TRBJ2-3; TRBD2 matches at 11 bases. The V gene's germline CDR1 is ENHRY and CDR2 SYGVKD. J gave up 0 bases and V 11 bases, and 13 bases lay outside the gene matches. The CDR3 runs to 17 residues. CDR3 region: CAAAGSGGETSTDTQYF. The CDR3 DNA follows: TGTGCCGCCGCTGGTAGCGGGGGGGAAACTAGCACAGATACGCAGTATTTT.

The chain employs TRBV7-2 and TRBJ2-1; TRBD2 matches at 8 bases. There are 14 residues in the CDR3. Trimming took 1 base from V and 5 from J; bases not matched to a gene: 1. In germline, CDR1 is SGHTA, CDR2 FQGNSA. The CDR3 region is CASSLGGGNNEQFF. In DNA form, the CDR3 reads TGTGCCAGCAGCTTAGGCGGGGGGAACAATGAGCAGTTCTTC.

This chain links TRBV6-6 with TRBJ1-1; no clear D. V lost 0 bases and J lost 0, with 8 bases in between. Germline values: CDR1 MNHNY, CDR2 SVGAGI (reference sequence). The CDR3 sequence is 15 residues long. For the CDR3, the DNA is TGTGCCAGCAGTTACTCAAGGACCCTGAACACTGAAGCTTTCTTT. This gives the protein CASSYSRTLNTEAFF.

The table lists this clone with a count of one. The chain joins TRBV10-1 to TRBJ2-1; D tentatively reads TRBD1 or TRBD2 (5 bases each). V lost 8 bases, J lost 0 bases, and 14 bases lay in between. Germline values: CDR1 WNHNN, CDR2 SYGVQD (reference sequence). The length of the CDR3 is 15 residues. The CDR3 region has the DNA TGCGCCAGCTCCCGGGGCTACAGCTCCTACAATGAGCAGTTCTTC. Translated: CASSRGYSSYNEQFF.

V is TRBV29-1 and J is TRBJ2-3; 10 nucleotides match TRBD2. V lost 3 bases and J lost 1; bases outside the gene matches: 7. Germline V gene data show CDR1 as SQVTM and CDR2 as ANQGSEA. The CDR3 has 16 residues. For the CDR3, the DNA is TGCAGCGTTGATAAGGCGCTAGCGGGAGGCACAGATACGCAGTATTTT. Translation: CSVDKALAGGTDTQYF.